These 3 T cell receptor beta chains originate from one sample sequenced in a study of T cell changes during pregnancy in multiple sclerosis. Here immunoSEQ multiplex PCR was the method, and the copy in TCRdb shows in-frame clones only, minus some. The sample holds almost 20,000 clones, about 88% seen once. The sample was CD8+ T cells from peripheral blood mononuclear cells, taken after pregnancy. Every receptor here comes from a female donor in good health, enrolled as a control in a pregnancy study.

This clone appeared once. The V gene is TRBV11-2, the J gene TRBJ2-7; tentative D call: TRBD2 (5 bases). CDR3 length: 15 amino acids. Per germline, CDR1 SGHAT and CDR2 FQNNGV. Deletions cut 0 bases from V and 0 bases from J, with 9 bases between. The CDR3 DNA follows: TGTGCCAGCAGCTTAGAGGACTTTAGCTCCTACGAGCAGTACTTC. Encoded protein: CASSLEDFSSYEQYF.

The sample holds one count of this clone. The chain uses TRBV27 and TRBJ1-1; D may be TRBD1 (5 bases). The CDR3 runs 14 residues. Germline CDR1 reads MNHEY; CDR2 reads SMNVEV (reference sequence). Trimming removed 2 bases from V and 3 bases from J, with 10 bases in between. For the CDR3, the DNA is TGTGCCAGCAGTTTAGGGGGGGTATACACTGAAGCTTTCTTT. It is translated as CASSLGGVYTEAFF.

The sample holds one count of this clone. The chain has TRBV7-9 and TRBJ2-1, with TRBD2 identical over 10 bases. Trimming cost V 5 bases and J 4 bases; bases outside gene matches: 8. The CDR3 totals 16 residues. The germline CDR1 and CDR2 sequences are SEHNR and FQNEAQ (reference sequence). CDR3 in DNA: TGTGCCAGCAGCCCGTTAGCGGGGGGAGAATACAATGAGCAGTTCTTC. Translated: CASSPLAGGEYNEQFF.